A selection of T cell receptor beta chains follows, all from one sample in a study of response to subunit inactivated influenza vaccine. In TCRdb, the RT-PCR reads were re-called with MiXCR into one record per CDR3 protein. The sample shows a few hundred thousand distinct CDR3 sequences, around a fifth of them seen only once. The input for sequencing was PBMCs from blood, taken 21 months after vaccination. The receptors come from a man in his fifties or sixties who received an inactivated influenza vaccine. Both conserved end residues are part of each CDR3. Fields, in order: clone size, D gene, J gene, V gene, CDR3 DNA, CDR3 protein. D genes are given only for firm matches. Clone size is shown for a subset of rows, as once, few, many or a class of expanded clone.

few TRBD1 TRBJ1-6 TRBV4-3 TGCGCCAGCAGCCTCCGGACAGGGTACAATTCACCCCTCCACTTT CASSLRTGYNSPLHF
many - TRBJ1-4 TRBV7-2 TGTGCCAGCAGCTTCCAGGCAACTAATGAAAAACTGTTTTTT CASSFQATNEKLFF
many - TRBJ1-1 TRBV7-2 TGTGCCAGCAGCTTAGACGTGGCTGAAGCTTTCTTT CASSLDVAEAFF
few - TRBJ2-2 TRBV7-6 TGTGCCAGCAGCTTAACCCCCGGGACATCGAACACCGGGGAGCTGTTTTTT CASSLTPGTSNTGELFF
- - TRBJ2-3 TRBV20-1 TGCAGTGCTAGAGCAGGCACAGATACGCAGTATTTT CSARAGTDTQYF
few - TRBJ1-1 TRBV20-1 TGCAGTGCTAGGGCGTTACACACAATCGATTTTATGAACACTGAAGCTTTCTTT CSARALHTIDFMNTEAFF
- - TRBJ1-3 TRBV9 TGTGCCAGCAGCGTAGCAGGCCTCTCTGGAAACACCATATATTTT CASSVAGLSGNTIYF
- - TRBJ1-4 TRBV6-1 TGTGCCAGCAGTCTCCGGGGACCCACTTCATTGGAAAAACTGTTTTTT CASSLRGPTSLEKLFF
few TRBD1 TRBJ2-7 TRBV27 TGTGCCAGCAGTCGGGACAGCGCCTACGAGCAGTACTTC CASSRDSAYEQYF
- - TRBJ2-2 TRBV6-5 TGTGCCAGCAGTTACTCGAAACGCCTGAACACCGGGGAGCTGTTTTTT CASSYSKRLNTGELFF
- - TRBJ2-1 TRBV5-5 TGCGGGACCGGCTTGTCCCCTTTCTTTGAGAATGAGCAGTTCTTC CGTGLSPFFENEQFF
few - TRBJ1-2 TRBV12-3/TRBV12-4 TGTGCCAGCAGTAGCTACCTCGTCTATGGCTACACCTTC CASSSYLVYGYTF
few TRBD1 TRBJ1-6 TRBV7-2 TGTGCCAGCAGCGCCGGGACAGGGGCAAATAATTCACCCCTCCACTTT CASSAGTGANNSPLHF
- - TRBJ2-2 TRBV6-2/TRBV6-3 TGTGCCAGCAGTTACACACAGGGCCGCGGAGTAGGCACCGGGGAGCTGTTTTTT CASSYTQGRGVGTGELFF
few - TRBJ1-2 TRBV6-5 TGTGCCAGCAGTTACGGCAGGGGAATTGGGAACTATGGCTACACCTTC CASSYGRGIGNYGYTF
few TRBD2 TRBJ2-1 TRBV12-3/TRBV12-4 TGTGCCAGCAGTTTATGGACTAGCGGGAGGCAAAGCTCCTACAATGAGCAGTTCTTC CASSLWTSGRQSSYNEQFF
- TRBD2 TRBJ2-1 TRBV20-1 TGCAGTGCTACGCCTTTCGCACCCCTAGCGGGACGTTACAATGAGCAGTTCTTC CSATPFAPLAGRYNEQFF
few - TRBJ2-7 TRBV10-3 TGTGCCATCAGTGACGGAGGGGTGGACTCCTACGAGCAGTACTTC CAISDGGVDSYEQYF
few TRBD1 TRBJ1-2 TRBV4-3 TGCGCCAGCAGCAAGGGACAGGCTGGCAGCGGCTACACCTTC CASSKGQAGSGYTF
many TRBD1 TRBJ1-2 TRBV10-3 TGTGCCATCAGTGAACAGGGGAGGCACGGCTACACCTTC CAISEQGRHGYTF
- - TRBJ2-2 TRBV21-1 TGTGCCACCAAAGAGATAGCGGGACCAAAGGGGGTCACCGGGGAGCTGTTTTTT CATKEIAGPKGVTGELFF
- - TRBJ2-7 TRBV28 TGTGCCAGCAGTGGCGGTGGTAGCGGAAACTACGAGCAGTACTTC CASSGGGSGNYEQYF
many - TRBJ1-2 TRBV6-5 TGTGCCAGCAGTTACTCGGGCCGGGGTGGCTACACCTTC CASSYSGRGGYTF
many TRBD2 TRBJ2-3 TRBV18 TGTGCCAGCTCACCCGGACTAGCGGGAGTCATCACAGATACGCAGTATTTT CASSPGLAGVITDTQYF
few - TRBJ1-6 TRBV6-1 TGTGCCAGCAGTGAGGGTCCCGCGGGGAATTCACCCCTCCACTTT CASSEGPAGNSPLHF
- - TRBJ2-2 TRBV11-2 TGTGCCAGCAGCCGCCGTCCGGAGGGGAGTGGGAACACCGGGGAGCTGTTTTTT CASSRRPEGSGNTGELFF
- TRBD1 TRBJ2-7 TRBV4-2 TGTGCCAGCAGCCAAGTGACAGGGGGCTTCGACGAGCAGTACTTC CASSQVTGGFDEQYF
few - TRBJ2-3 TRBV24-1 TGTGCCACCAGTGATAAGACCAGGGGTACGCAGTATTTT CATSDKTRGTQYF
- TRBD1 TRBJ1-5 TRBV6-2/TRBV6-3 TGTGCCAGCAGTCCGCACCCACAGGGGAGGACCCAGCATTTT CASSPHPQGRTQHF
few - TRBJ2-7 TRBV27 TGTGCCAGCAGTTTAACTTTCGGTAGGGGGGCGAGAGAGCAGTACTTC CASSLTFGRGAREQYF
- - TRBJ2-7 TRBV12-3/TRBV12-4 TGTGCCAGCAGTTCCTTACAGGCCTACGAGCAGTACTTC CASSSLQAYEQYF
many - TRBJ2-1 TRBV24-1 TGTGCCACCAGTGAGGGGCGGACGAGCTTCTACAATGAGCAGTTCTTC CATSEGRTSFYNEQFF